This TCR beta chain was captured in a study of CD8 T cells in Susac syndrome. General observations from the study: In its TCR sequencing and HLA analysis, the study acknowledged that the number of individuals was relatively small.

Reverse transcription used about 0.45 to 1 ug RNA and random hexamers. The amplification used immunoSEQ multiplex PCR on TCR beta CDR3; it spanned 54 Vbeta and 13 Jbeta. MiXCR, applied by TCRdb to the immunoSEQ multiplex PCR reads, yields one record per CDR3 protein. The sample consists of about 180,000 distinct CDR3 sequences, about 94% of them appearing once. From blood CD8+ and CD4+ T cells, the TCR beta chain was sequenced. It was negative isolation that provided the CD8+ and CD4+ T cells, whereas TEMRA cells were enriched by FACS. On this clonotype itself: What it binds is unknown.

The receptor comes from a human donor with multiple sclerosis. Source material: CD4+ T cells from PBMCs.

In DNA form, the CDR3 reads TGTGCCAGCAGTCAAACAGGGGGCCCCAATCAGCCCCAGCATTTT. It translates to CASSQTGGPNQPQHF. This chain connects TRBV2 to TRBJ1-5, with 9 bases that match TRBD1. The V and J ends lost 5 bases and 3 bases, in that order; junction bases with no gene match: 5. Germline CDR1 reads SNHLY; CDR2 reads FYNNEI. The CDR3 loop spans 15 amino acids.